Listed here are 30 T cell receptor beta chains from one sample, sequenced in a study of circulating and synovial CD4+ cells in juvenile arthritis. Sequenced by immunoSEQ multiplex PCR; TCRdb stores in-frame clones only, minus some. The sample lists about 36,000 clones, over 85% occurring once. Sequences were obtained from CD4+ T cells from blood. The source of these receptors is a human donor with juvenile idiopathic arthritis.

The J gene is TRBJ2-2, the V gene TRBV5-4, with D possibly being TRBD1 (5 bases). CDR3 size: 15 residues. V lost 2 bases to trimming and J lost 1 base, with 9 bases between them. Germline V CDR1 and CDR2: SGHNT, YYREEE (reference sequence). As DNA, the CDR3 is TGTGCCAGCAGCTTCGGACACGTGAACACCGGGGAGCTGTTTTTT. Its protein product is CASSFGHVNTGELFF. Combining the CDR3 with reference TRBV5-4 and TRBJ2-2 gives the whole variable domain ETGVTQSPTHLIKTRGQQVTLRCSSQSGHNTVSWYQQALGQGPQFIFQYYREEENGRGNFPPRFSGLQFPNYSSELNVNALELDDSALYLCASSFGHVNTGELFFGEGSRLTVL.

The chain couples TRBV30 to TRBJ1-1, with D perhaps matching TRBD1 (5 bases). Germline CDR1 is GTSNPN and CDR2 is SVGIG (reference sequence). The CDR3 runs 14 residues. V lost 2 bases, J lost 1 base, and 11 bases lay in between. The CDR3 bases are TGTGCCTGGAGTAATCAGGGCCGGAACACTGAAGCTTTCTTT. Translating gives CAWSNQGRNTEAFF.

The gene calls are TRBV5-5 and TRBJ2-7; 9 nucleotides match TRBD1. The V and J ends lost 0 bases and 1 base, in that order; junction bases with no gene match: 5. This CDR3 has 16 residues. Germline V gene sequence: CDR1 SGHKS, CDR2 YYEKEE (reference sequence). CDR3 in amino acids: CASSLVRGTGSYEQYF. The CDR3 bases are TGTGCCAGCAGCTTGGTTCGCGGGACAGGGTCCTACGAGCAGTACTTC.

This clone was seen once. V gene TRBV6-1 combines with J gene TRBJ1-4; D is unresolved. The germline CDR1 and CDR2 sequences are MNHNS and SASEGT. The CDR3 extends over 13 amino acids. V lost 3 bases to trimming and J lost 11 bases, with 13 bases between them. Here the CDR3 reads CASSDLNLGKLFF. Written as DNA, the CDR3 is TGTGCCAGCAGTGATCTCAACCTCGGGAAACTGTTTTTT.

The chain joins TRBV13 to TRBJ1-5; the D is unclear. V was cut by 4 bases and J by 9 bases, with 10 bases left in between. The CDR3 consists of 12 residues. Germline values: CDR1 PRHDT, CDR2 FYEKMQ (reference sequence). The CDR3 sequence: CASSSRSGPQHF. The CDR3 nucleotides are TGTGCCAGCAGCTCACGGTCTGGGCCCCAGCATTTT.

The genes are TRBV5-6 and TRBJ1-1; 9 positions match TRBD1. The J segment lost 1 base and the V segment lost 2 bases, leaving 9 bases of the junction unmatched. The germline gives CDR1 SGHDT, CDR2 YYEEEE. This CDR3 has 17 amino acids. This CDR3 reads CASSLPGQGLSNTEAFF. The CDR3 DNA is TGTGCCAGCAGCTTACCGGGACAGGGTCTGTCGAACACTGAAGCTTTCTTT.

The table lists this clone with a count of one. CDR3: CASSTGLAGGTDTQYF. In DNA, the CDR3 is TGTGCCAGCAGCACGGGACTAGCGGGGGGGACTGATACGCAGTATTTT. The J gene is TRBJ2-3, the V gene TRBV5-4, with 16 nucleotides matching TRBD2. Germline CDR1 SGHNT, CDR2 YYREEE (reference sequence). V shed 4 bases, J shed 6 bases, and the junction held 5 bases outside the gene matches. The CDR3 spans 16 residues.

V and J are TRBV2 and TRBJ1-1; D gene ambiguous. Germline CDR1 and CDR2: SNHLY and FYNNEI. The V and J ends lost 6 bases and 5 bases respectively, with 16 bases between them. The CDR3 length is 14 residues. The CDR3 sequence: CASSQLMPETEAFF. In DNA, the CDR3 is TGTGCCAGCAGCCAACTAATGCCTGAGACTGAAGCTTTCTTT.

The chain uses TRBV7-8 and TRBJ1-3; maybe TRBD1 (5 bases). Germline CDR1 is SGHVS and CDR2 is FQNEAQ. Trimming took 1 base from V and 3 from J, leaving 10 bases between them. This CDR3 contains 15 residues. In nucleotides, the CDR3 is TGTGCCAGCAGCTTAGAGGGGCGCGGTGGAAACACCATATATTTT. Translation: CASSLEGRGGNTIYF.

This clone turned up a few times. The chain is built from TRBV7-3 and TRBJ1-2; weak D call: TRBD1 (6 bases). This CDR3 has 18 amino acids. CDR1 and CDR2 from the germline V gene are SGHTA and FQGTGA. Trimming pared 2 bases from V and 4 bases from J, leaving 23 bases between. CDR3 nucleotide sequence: TGTGCCAGCAGCTTATCAGGGGTGGGGCAGATCCTCCCCTATGGCTACACCTTC. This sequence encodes CASSLSGVGQILPYGYTF.

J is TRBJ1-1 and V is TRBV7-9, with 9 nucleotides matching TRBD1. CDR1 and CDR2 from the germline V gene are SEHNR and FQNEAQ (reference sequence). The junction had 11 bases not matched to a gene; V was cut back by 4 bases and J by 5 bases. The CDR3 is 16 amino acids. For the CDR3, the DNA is TGTGCCAGCAGCTCGTACCGGGACAGGGTTCTTACTGAAGCTTTCTTT. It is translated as CASSSYRDRVLTEAFF.

The CDR3 region has the DNA TGCGCCAGCAGCTTGCGTCCATCCGGGGAAGAGACCCAGTACTTC. It encodes CASSLRPSGEETQYF. The chain recombines TRBV5-1 with TRBJ2-5; perhaps TRBD2 as D (5 bases). V was cut by 1 base and J by 3 bases, with 13 bases left in between. The CDR3 covers 15 residues. The V gene's germline CDR1 is SGHRS and CDR2 YFSETQ.

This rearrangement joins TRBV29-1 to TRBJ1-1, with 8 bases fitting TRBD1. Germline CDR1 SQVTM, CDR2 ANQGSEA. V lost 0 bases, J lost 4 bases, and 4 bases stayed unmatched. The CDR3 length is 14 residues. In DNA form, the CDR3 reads TGCAGCGTTGAAGATATAACAGGGGGCACTGAAGCTTTCTTT. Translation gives CSVEDITGGTEAFF.

In DNA form, the CDR3 reads TGTGCCAGTAGTATTCCGGCGGGCAGCTCCTACAATGAGCAGTTCTTC. Translating gives CASSIPAGSSYNEQFF. V usage is TRBV19 and J usage is TRBJ2-1, with D possibly TRBD2 on 5 matching bases. Per the germline V gene, CDR1 is LNHDA and CDR2 is SQIVND (reference sequence). The CDR3 runs to 16 residues. V gave up 3 bases and J gave up 0 bases, with 12 bases separating them. The whole variable domain, filled in from reference TRBV19 and TRBJ2-1, reads DGGITQSPKYLFRKEGQNVTLSCEQNLNHDAMYWYRQDPGQGLRLIYYSQIVNDFQKGDIAEGYSVSREKKESFPLTVTSAQKNPTAFYLCASSIPAGSSYNEQFFGPGTRLTVL.

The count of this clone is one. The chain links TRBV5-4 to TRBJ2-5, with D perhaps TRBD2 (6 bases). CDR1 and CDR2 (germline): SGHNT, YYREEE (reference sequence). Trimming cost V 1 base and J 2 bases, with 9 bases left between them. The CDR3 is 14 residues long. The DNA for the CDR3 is TGTGCCAGCAGCTTGAAGGGACTGCAAGAGACCCAGTACTTC. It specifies CASSLKGLQETQYF.

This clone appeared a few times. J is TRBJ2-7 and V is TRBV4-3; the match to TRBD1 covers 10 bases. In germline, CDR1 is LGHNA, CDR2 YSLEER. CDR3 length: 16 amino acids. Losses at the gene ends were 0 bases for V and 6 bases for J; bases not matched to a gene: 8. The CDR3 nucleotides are TGCGCCAGCAGCCAAGATTCCGGACAGGGGGTCTTCGAGCAGTACTTC. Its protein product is CASSQDSGQGVFEQYF.

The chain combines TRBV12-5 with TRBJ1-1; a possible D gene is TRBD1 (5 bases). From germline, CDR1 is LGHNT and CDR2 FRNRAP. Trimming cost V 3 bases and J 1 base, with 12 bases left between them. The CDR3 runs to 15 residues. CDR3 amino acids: CASGFKQVWNTEAFF. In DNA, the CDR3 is TGTGCTAGTGGTTTCAAACAGGTTTGGAACACTGAAGCTTTCTTT.

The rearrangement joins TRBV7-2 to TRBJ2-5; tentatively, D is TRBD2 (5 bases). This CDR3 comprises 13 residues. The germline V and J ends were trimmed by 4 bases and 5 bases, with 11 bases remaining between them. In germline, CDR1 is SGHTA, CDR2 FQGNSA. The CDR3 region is CASSSGRVETQYF. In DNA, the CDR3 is TGTGCCAGCAGCTCGGGAAGGGTTGAGACCCAGTACTTC.

The CDR3 region is CASTGGSGTAGDTQYF. DNA for the CDR3: TGTGCCAGCACCGGTGGAAGCGGGACCGCAGGAGATACGCAGTATTTT. The chain joins TRBV9 to TRBJ2-3; TRBD2 matches 7 bases. The germline CDR1 and CDR2 sequences are SGDLS and YYNGEE. The CDR3 is 16 amino acids. Trimming took 6 bases from V and 5 from J; bases not matched to a gene: 15.

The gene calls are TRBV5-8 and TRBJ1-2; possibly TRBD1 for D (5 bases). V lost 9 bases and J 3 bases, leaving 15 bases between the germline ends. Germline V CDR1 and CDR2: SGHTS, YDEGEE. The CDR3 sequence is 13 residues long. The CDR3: CATQGFRDYGYTF. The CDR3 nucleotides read TGTGCCACCCAGGGATTTCGGGACTATGGCTACACCTTC.

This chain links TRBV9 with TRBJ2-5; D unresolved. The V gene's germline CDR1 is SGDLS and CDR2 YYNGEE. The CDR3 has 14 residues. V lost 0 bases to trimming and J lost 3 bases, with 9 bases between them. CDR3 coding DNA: TGTGCCAGCAGCGTAGCCGCTTTAGAAGAGACCCAGTACTTC. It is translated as CASSVAALEETQYF.

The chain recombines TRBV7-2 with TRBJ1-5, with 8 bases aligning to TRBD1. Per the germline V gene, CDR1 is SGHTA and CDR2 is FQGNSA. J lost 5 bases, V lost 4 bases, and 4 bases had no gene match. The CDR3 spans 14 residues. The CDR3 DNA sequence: TGTGCCAGCAGCTCCCGACAGGGGTATCAGCCCCAGCATTTT. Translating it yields CASSSRQGYQPQHF.

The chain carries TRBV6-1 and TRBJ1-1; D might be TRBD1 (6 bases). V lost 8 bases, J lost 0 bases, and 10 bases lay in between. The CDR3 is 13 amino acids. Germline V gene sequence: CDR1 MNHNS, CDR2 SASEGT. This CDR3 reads CASRQDMNTEAFF. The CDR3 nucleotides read TGTGCCAGCCGACAGGACATGAACACTGAAGCTTTCTTT.

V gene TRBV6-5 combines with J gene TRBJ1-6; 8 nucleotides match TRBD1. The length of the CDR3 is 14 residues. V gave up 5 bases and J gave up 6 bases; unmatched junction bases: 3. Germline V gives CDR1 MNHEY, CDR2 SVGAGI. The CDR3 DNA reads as TGTGCCAGCAGTCCACAGGGGGTTAATTCACCCCTCCACTTT. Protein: CASSPQGVNSPLHF.

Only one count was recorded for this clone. The CDR3 here is CASSPRAVTIQYF. CDR3 sequence (DNA): TGTGCCAGCAGCCCCAGGGCGGTGACCATTCAGTACTTC. This sequence joins TRBV13 and TRBJ2-4; D is perhaps TRBD1 (5 bases). The CDR3 covers 13 residues. Trimming stripped 5 bases from V and 9 bases from J, with 14 bases between. CDR1 is PRHDT, CDR2 FYEKMQ, per germline (reference sequence).

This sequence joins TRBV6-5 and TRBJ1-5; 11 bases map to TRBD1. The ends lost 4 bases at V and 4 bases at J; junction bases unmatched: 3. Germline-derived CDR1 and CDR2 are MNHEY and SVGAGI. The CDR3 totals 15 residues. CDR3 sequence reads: CASSSGQGENQPQHF. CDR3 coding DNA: TGTGCCAGCAGTTCGGGACAGGGGGAAAATCAGCCCCAGCATTTT.

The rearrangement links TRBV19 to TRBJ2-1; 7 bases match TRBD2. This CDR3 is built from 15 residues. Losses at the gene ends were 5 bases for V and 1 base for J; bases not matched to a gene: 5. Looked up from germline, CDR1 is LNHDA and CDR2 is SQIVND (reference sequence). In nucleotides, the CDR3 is TGTGCCAGTAGTGCCCAGCGGGGATCCTACAATGAGCAGTTCTTC. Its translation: CASSAQRGSYNEQFF.

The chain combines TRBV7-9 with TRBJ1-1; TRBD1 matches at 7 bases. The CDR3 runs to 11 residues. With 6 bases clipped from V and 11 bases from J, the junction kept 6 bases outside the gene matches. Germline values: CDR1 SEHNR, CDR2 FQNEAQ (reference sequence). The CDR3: CASREDRVAFF. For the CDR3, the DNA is TGTGCCAGCAGGGAAGACAGGGTCGCTTTCTTT.

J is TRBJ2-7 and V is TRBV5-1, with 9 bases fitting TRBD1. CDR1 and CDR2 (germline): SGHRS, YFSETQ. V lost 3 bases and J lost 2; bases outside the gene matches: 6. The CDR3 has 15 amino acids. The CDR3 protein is CASSYRQGGTYEQYF. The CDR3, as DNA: TGCGCCAGCAGCTACCGACAGGGGGGCACCTACGAGCAGTACTTC.

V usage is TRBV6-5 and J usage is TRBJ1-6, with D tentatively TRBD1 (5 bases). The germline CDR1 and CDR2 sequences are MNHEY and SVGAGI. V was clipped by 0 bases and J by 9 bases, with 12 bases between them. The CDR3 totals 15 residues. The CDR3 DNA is TGTGCCAGCAGTTACTCCGGGACCGGGAGTTCACCCCTCCACTTT. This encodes CASSYSGTGSSPLHF.